This T cell receptor (beta chain) was found in a study of blood T cell repertoires in COVID-19. The overall study: There were acute and convalescent COVID-19 samples, and they came from the United States, Italy and Spain.

Original methodology: Amplifying reference gene primers gave estimates of nucleated cell counts. Method: immunoSEQ multiplex PCR; TCRdb's copy keeps in-frame clones and lacks some. V and J calls and clone size follow that table, whereas D and trimming were derived from the DNA. The sample holds over 150,000 clones; roughly 84% are singletons and the top ten take approximately 0.6%. Germline-derived CDR1 and CDR2 are SGHKS and YYEKEE (reference sequence). Trimming removed 1 base from V and 0 bases from J, with 8 bases in between. There are 15 residues in the CDR3. The sample taken for sequencing was peripheral blood. The TCR comes from a man aged 55-75 years with COVID-19, enrolled during active disease. The J gene is TRBJ1-5, the V gene TRBV5-5, with D unresolved. The CDR3 loop reads CASSLLRDSNQPQHF. The CDR3 nucleotides read TGTGCCAGCAGCTTGTTGAGGGATAGCAATCAGCCCCAGCATTTT.